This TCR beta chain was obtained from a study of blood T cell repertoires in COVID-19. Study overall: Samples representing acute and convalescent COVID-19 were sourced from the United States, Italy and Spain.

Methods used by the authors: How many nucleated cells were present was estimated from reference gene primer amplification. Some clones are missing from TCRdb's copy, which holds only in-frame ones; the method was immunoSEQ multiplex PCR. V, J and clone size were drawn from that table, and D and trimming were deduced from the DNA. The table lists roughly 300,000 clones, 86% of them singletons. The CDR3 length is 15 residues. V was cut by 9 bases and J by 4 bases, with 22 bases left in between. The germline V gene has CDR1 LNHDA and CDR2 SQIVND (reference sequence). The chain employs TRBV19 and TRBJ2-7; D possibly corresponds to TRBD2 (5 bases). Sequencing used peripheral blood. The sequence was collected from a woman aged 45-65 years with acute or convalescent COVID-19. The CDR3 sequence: CASSRGFTRLYEQYF. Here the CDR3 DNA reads TGTGCCAGCAGCCGAGGGTTCACCCGACTTTACGAGCAGTACTTC.